This TCR beta chain was retrieved from a study of neurological immune-mediated disorders. There were 1 million CD4+ or CD8+ T cells used in the sorted libraries. TCRdb recomputed calls from the 5' RACE reads with MiXCR, one row per CDR3 protein. The sample includes 15,000 to 20,000 distinct CDR3 sequences, approximately 11% of them seen just once. V was pared by 7 bases and J by 4 bases, with 4 bases of the junction left unmatched. CDR1 is SEHNR and CDR2 is FQNEAQ in the germline V gene (reference sequence). The CDR3 is 13 amino acids. Notes on this clonotype: Its specificity is unknown. This sequence may be a read error, since a much larger clone differs from it by one base.

Notes on the study in general: HTLV-1-associated myelopathy displayed the greatest TCR clonal expansion, and multiple sclerosis exhibited the smallest, lower than that of healthy controls.

The sequence came from a woman in her fifties or sixties in good health. The sample comprised CD8+ T cells from blood. This chain uses TRBV7-9 with TRBJ2-7; 10 bases agree with TRBD2. As DNA, the CDR3 is TGTGCCAGCAAGGGGACTAGCGCATACGAGCAGTACTTC. This sequence encodes CASKGTSAYEQYF.